Listed here is a single T cell receptor beta chain. The antigen is not known. Use of 60 Vbeta and 13 Jbeta primers characterized the PCR. Assay: immunoSEQ multiplex PCR; the TCRdb copy retains only in-frame clones and omits some. The repertoire holds 60,000 to 75,000 clones, 60% to 80% seen once, with 20% to 25% in the top ten. V lost 2 bases to trimming and J lost 8 bases, with 6 bases between them. The CDR3 is made up of 11 amino acids. Germline-derived CDR1 and CDR2 are GTSNPN and SVGIG (reference sequence). The data stem from a study of cytomegalovirus exposure and HLA in healthy donors. Study as a whole: Ancestry clustering placed 70% to 85% of roughly 400 genotyped donors in the Caucasian-associated cluster. Whole-study findings and limits: According to a later analysis, most TCR beta chains associated with CMV appeared HLA-restricted. Across all donors, roughly uniform sequencing depth was an assumption of the presence/absence analyses. The study recorded around 160 TCR beta chains that were cytomegalovirus-associated.

The rearrangement links TRBV30 to TRBJ2-2; no definite D call. The sequenced sample was PBMCs. The receptor's source is a woman in her twenties or thirties in good health and CMV-seropositive. This CDR3 reads CAWSLVGELFF. The CDR3 DNA reads TGTGCCTGGAGTCTAGTAGGGGAGCTGTTTTTT. Together with reference TRBV30 and TRBJ2-2, the CDR3 gives the full variable domain: SQTIHQWPATLVQPVGSPLSLECTVEGTSNPNLYWYRQAAGRGLQLLFYSVGIGQISSEVPQNLSASRPQDRQFILSSKKLLLSDSGFYLCAWSLVGELFFGEGSRLTVL.